This TCR beta chain was retrieved from a study of control samples from healthy donors and cancer patients. The assay was immunoSEQ multiplex PCR, and TCRdb's table has in-frame clones only and misses some. The sample carries about 140,000 clones, 80% to 90% recorded once. V gave up 10 bases and J gave up 6 bases, with 10 bases separating them. The CDR3 has 11 residues. CDR1 SGHVS and CDR2 FNYEAQ come from the germline V gene. Sequences were obtained from blood. This clonotype was obtained from a woman younger than 45 in good health. The chain combines TRBV7-6 with TRBJ2-1; D is unresolved. In DNA form, the CDR3 reads TGTGCCACCCCCTTAGGCAATGAGCAGTTCTTC. Protein sequence: CATPLGNEQFF. Supplemented by reference TRBV7-6 and TRBJ2-1, the full variable domain reads GAGVSQSPRYKVTKRGQDVALRCDPISGHVSLYWYRQALGQGPEFLTYFNYEAQQDKSGLPNDRFSAERPEGSISTLTIQRTEQRDSAMYRCATPLGNEQFFGPGTRLTVL.